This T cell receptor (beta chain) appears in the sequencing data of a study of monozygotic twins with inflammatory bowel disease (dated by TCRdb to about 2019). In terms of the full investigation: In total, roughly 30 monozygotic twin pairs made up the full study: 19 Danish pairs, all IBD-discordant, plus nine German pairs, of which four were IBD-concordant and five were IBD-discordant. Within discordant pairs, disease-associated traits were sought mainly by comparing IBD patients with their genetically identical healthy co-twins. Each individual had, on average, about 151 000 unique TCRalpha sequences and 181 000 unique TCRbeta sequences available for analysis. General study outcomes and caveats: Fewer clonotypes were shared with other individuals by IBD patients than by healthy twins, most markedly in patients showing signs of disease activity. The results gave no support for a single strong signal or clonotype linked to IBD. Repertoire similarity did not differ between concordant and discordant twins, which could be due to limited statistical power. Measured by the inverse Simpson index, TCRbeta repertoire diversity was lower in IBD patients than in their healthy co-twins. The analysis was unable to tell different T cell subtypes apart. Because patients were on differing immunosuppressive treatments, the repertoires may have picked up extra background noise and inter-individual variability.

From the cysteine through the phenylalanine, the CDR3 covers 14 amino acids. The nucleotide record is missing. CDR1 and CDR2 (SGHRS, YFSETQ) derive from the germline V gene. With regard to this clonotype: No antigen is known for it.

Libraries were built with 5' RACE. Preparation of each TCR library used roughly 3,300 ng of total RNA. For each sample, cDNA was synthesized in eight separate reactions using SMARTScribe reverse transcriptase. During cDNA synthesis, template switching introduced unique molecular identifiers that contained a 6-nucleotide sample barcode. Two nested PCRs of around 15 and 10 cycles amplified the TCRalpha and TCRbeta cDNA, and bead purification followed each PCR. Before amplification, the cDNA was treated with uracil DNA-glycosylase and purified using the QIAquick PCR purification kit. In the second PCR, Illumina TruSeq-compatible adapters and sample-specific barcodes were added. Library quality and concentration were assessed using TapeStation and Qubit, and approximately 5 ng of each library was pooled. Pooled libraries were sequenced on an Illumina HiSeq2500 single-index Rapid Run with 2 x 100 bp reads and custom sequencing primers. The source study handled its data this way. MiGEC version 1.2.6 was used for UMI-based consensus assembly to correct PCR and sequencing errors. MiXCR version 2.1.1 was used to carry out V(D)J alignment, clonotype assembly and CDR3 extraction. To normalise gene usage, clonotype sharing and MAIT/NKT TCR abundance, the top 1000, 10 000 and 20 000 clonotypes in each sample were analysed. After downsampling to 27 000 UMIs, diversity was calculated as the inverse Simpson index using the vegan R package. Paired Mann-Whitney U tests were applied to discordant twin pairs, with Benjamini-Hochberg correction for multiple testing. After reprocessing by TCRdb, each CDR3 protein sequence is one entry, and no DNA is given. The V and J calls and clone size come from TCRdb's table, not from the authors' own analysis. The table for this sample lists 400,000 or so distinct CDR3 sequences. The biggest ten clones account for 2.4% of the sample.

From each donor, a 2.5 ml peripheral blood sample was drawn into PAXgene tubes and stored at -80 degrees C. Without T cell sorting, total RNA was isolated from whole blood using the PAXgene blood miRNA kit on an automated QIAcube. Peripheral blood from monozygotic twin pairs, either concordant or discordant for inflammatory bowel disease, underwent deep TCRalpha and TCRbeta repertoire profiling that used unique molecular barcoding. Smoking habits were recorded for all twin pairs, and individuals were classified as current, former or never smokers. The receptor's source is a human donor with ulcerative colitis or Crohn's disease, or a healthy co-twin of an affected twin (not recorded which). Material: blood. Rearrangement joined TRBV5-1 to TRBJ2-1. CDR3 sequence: CASSSKSSYNEQFF.